This entry concerns a single TCR beta chain. The antigen this receptor binds is unknown. Base qualities are not provided; no much larger clone lies one nucleotide away. The time point label, read with the paper, signifies: about 28 days (+/-7) after the second vaccine dose. AZD1222 recipients given second doses at about 4 weeks or at about 12 weeks were pooled, since spike-specific TCR depth and breadth were not found to differ between the two schedules. Samples from vaccinated people were obtained from the UK trials COV001 and COV002, which included a single-blind randomized controlled phase 2/3 trial of AZD1222 (ChAdOx1 nCoV-19) in healthy adults. Trial participant PBMC samples were collected at day 0 and day 28 after the second dose for TCRbeta chain sequencing. This sample was taken from a study of T cell responses to AZD1222 COVID-19 vaccine (dated by TCRdb to the early 2020s). For the wider study: A total of around 240 trial participants underwent TCR sequencing, of whom roughly 210 received two doses of AZD1222 and about 25 received two doses of the MenACWY control vaccine. Trial participants were enrolled into age subgroups of 18-55, 56-69 and 70-plus years, which contained about 150, 28 and 57 TCR-sequenced participants, respectively.

The CDR3 regions of human TCRbeta chains were subjected to immunosequencing. In the original analysis: Repertoire TCRs were checked for matches against a reference library of SARS-CoV-2-specific TCRs that had been generated using the MIRA antigen-specificity platform. Breadth was defined as the fraction of unique TCRs that were SARS-CoV-2-associated. Depth was defined as the fraction of total T cells that were SARS-CoV-2-associated. Using the MIRA data, each spike-specific TCR was mapped to the spike region that the TCR reacts to and placed in a CD4 or CD8 class. Log10-transformed breadth and depth values were compared by one-way ANOVA with Sidak's multiple comparisons tests. TCRdb took this table from immuneACCESS and kept in-frame rearrangements with V and J called. Such tables lack part of the clones; where checked against another copy, unresolved V genes explain under half of the gap, and the rest is unexplained. V and J calls plus clone size are reproduced from that table; the DNA served to infer D and trimming. The sample includes about 180,000 clones, with about 86% observed a single time. The leading ten clones occupy around 10% of the sample.

Overall study results and their limits: No day 14 peak-response samples were available, so repertoires were characterized only after the peak T cell response. The 56-69-year group was small, and its depth increase did not reach significance, likely because of low power. Epitopes outside the regions mutated in the B.1.351 and B.1.1.7 variants were reportedly recognized by nearly half of the unique spike-specific TCRs. Participants were mostly white British and included more females than males, and it was suggested by the authors that clonal diversity may have been underestimated. The vaccine-associated CD4 TCRs covered the entire spike protein, and the dominant responses fell in regions 160-218 and 743-854. Conclusions about previously exposed vaccinees are limited because only six or seven AZD1222 recipients were SARS-CoV-2 seropositive at baseline. A significant rise in spike-specific TCR breadth and depth was observed after two AZD1222 doses relative to day 0 and relative to MenACWY recipients.

The V and J ends are trimmed by 1 base and 5 bases, leaving 11 bases between them. Measured from the cysteine to the phenylalanine, the CDR3 is 14 residues long. The DNA shown is the 42-base CDR3, in frame from base 1. The CDR1 and CDR2 encoded by the germline V gene are SGHAT and FQNNGV. This TCR came from an adult who received the AZD1222 COVID-19 vaccine. The sample was peripheral blood, taken 28 days after the second AZD1222 dose. This sequence uses TRBV11-2 and TRBJ1-1, and perhaps TRBD1 as D gene, on 5 matching bases. The bases are TGTGCCAGCAGCTTAGCAGGGACTGGAACTGAAGCTTTCTTT. Its product reads: CASSLAGTGTEAFF.